This entry lists 9 T cell receptor beta chains sequenced from one sample in a study of shared clonotypes between healthy human individuals. Clones were sequenced by immunoSEQ multiplex PCR, and TCRdb holds only the in-frame ones, with some missing. Among 500,000 or so clones listed, 95% to 96% were seen once. Sample: naive CD4+ T cells sorted from blood. Noted subset: CD45RA+ positively selected. The source of these receptors is a woman aged 25 to 39 in good health.

V and J are TRBV2 and TRBJ1-2; D ambiguous. This CDR3 has 12 amino acids. Germline CDR1 reads SNHLY; CDR2 reads FYNNEI. Trimming stripped 7 bases from V and 6 bases from J, with 12 bases between. This CDR3 reads CASTVRGNGYTF. The CDR3 nucleotides are TGTGCCAGCACGGTGCGAGGGAATGGCTACACCTTC.

As concerns this clone: A read error may account for a junction end that differs from germline. J is TRBJ2-7 and V is TRBV18, with 10 bases fitting TRBD1. From germline, CDR1 is KGHSH and CDR2 LQKENI. The CDR3 totals 16 residues. The CDR3 DNA follows: TGTGCTAGCTCTCTCGCGGTGGGACAGGGGTCCCACGAGCAGTACTTC. It yields the protein CASSLAVGQGSHEQYF.

The gene calls are TRBV10-3 and TRBJ2-1, with 7 bases that match TRBD2. The CDR3 covers 16 residues. With V trimmed by 4 bases and J by 2 bases, 8 bases remained unmatched. Per the germline V gene, CDR1 is ENHRY and CDR2 is SYGVKD. This CDR3 reads CAISGALAEAYNEQFF. The CDR3 bases are TGTGCCATCAGTGGGGCTCTAGCGGAAGCCTACAATGAGCAGTTCTTC.

In regard to this clone: The sample contains more than one DNA sequence encoding this CDR3. Written as DNA, the CDR3 is TGCGCCAGCAGCCCTGGACTAGCGGGAGGAGGGGAGCAGTACTTC. This codes for CASSPGLAGGGEQYF. The chain links TRBV5-1 to TRBJ2-7; the match to TRBD2 covers 14 bases. Germline lookup yields CDR1 SGHRS and CDR2 YFSETQ. This CDR3 is 15 amino acids long. Losses at the gene ends were 4 bases for V and 7 bases for J; bases not matched to a gene: 7.

The chain uses TRBV7-3 and TRBJ2-5; D gene uncertain. This CDR3 has 14 residues. V was trimmed by 0 bases and J by 7 bases, leaving 12 bases between them. The germline gives CDR1 SGHTA, CDR2 FQGTGA. DNA of the CDR3: TGTGCCAGCAGCTTAACTGGTGGTACGACGACCCAGTACTTC. It is translated as CASSLTGGTTTQYF.

V gene TRBV19 combines with J gene TRBJ2-6; D possibly corresponds to TRBD1 (6 bases). The germline V gene encodes CDR1 LNHDA and CDR2 SQIVND (reference sequence). V was trimmed by 7 bases and J by 0 bases, leaving 19 bases between them. The CDR3 has 18 residues. The CDR3 coding sequence is TGTGCCAGTACCGAGATGGGGACACTTTTCTCTGGGGCCAACGTCCTGACTTTC. It encodes CASTEMGTLFSGANVLTF.

The rearrangement uses TRBV7-2 and TRBJ2-1; 9 nucleotides match TRBD2. The length of the CDR3 is 19 residues. Looked up from germline, CDR1 is SGHTA and CDR2 is FQGNSA. Trimming removed 0 bases from V and 4 bases from J; junction bases left unmatched: 13. This CDR3 reads CASSLASSLAGTLYNEQFF. The CDR3 nucleotides read TGTGCCAGCAGCTTAGCCTCAAGTCTAGCGGGGACGTTATACAATGAGCAGTTCTTC.

The rearrangement joins TRBV4-2 to TRBJ2-3; no clear D gene. This CDR3 region has 13 residues. Trimming cost V 4 bases and J 5 bases, with 10 bases left between them. Germline CDR1 reads LGHNA; CDR2 reads YNFKEQ. The CDR3 DNA follows: TGTGCCAGCAGCCCCCGTACGATAGATACGCAGTATTTT. Translating gives CASSPRTIDTQYF.

This chain joins TRBV5-1 and TRBJ2-7; D is ambiguous. The CDR3 loop spans 12 amino acids. Germline CDR1 reads SGHRS; CDR2 reads YFSETQ. The ends were cut back, 4 bases at V and 4 bases at J, with 9 bases in the middle. CDR3 sequence (DNA): TGCGCCAGCAGCGAGGAGCGTTACGAGCAGTACTTC. It yields the protein CASSEERYEQYF.